Shown below are 21 T cell receptor beta chains from a single sample sequenced in a study of shared clonotypes between healthy human individuals. Here immunoSEQ multiplex PCR was the method, and the copy in TCRdb shows in-frame clones only, minus some. The data contain more than 2 million clones, 85% to 95% of them singletons. CD8 cells classed as naive were CD45RO-negative and positively selected for CCR7, excluding terminally differentiated effector memory CD45RA+ cells. The sequencing sample was made of naive CD8+ T cells sorted from blood. All receptors come from a man in his late teens or twenties in good health.

V gene TRBV6-5 combines with J gene TRBJ1-2; D perhaps matches TRBD1 (6 bases). The CDR3 extends over 15 amino acids. CDR1 MNHEY and CDR2 SVGAGI come from the germline V gene. V was pared by 0 bases and J by 5 bases, with 13 bases between. As DNA, the CDR3 is TGTGCCAGCAGTTACTCCGCCGACAGGCTATATGGCTACACCTTC. Translated: CASSYSADRLYGYTF.

J is TRBJ2-7 and V is TRBV15; D uncertain. The CDR3 spans 13 residues. V was clipped by 1 base and J by 3 bases, with 7 bases between them. CDR1 is LNHNV, CDR2 YYDKDF, per germline (reference sequence). Here the CDR3 reads CATSRAGIYEQYF. Here the CDR3 DNA reads TGTGCCACCAGCAGAGCTGGCATCTACGAGCAGTACTTC.

This rearrangement joins TRBV5-5 to TRBJ2-7; D unclear. The V end lost 0 bases, the J end lost 2 bases, and 12 bases lay between the germline ends. This CDR3 has 15 amino acids. Germline CDR1 SGHKS, CDR2 YYEKEE (reference sequence). As DNA, the CDR3 is TGTGCCAGCAGCTTGGCCCGCCAGACTCCCTACGAGCAGTACTTC. It yields the protein CASSLARQTPYEQYF.

The chain combines TRBV27 with TRBJ2-3; 9 nucleotides align to TRBD2. CDR1 is MNHEY and CDR2 is SMNVEV in the germline V gene (reference sequence). CDR3 length: 19 amino acids. After removal of 6 bases from V and 3 bases from J, the junction contained 19 bases not matched to a gene. This chain's CDR3 is CASSLLAGLARSATDTQYF. The CDR3 region has the DNA TGTGCCAGCAGCTTGCTAGCGGGGCTGGCCCGAAGTGCTACAGATACGCAGTATTTT.

The gene calls are TRBV2 and TRBJ2-3; 11 positions match TRBD2. Trimming removed 4 bases from V and 5 bases from J; junction bases left unmatched: 5. CDR1 is SNHLY and CDR2 is FYNNEI in the germline V gene. The CDR3 covers 15 residues. The CDR3 DNA reads TGTGCCAGCAGTGTTAGCGGGGGGGCCGGAGATACGCAGTATTTT. It translates to CASSVSGGAGDTQYF. The complete variable domain, with remaining parts taken from reference TRBV2 and TRBJ2-3, reads EPEVTQTPSHQVTQMGQEVILRCVPISNHLYFYWYRQILGQKVEFLVSFYNNEISEKSEIFDDQFSVERPDGSNFTLKIRSTKLEDSAMYFCASSVSGGAGDTQYFGPGTRLTVL.

This chain connects TRBV5-1 to TRBJ2-1; 7 bases are a match to TRBD2. Germline V gene lookup returns CDR1 SGHRS and CDR2 YFSETQ. With 4 bases clipped from V and 1 base from J, the junction kept 8 bases outside the gene matches. This CDR3 region has 16 residues. The CDR3 here is CASSPLAGDSYNEQFF. For the CDR3, the DNA is TGCGCCAGCAGCCCCCTGGCGGGAGATTCCTACAATGAGCAGTTCTTC.

The chain links TRBV9 to TRBJ2-7; no clear D gene. The V gene's germline CDR1 is SGDLS and CDR2 YYNGEE. V was pared by 4 bases and J by 4 bases, with 12 bases between. This CDR3 contains 13 residues. The DNA for the CDR3 is TGTGCCAGCAGCCAAGGGTCGGGTTACGAGCAGTACTTC. Translated: CASSQGSGYEQYF.

On this clone: The same CDR3 is also encoded by other DNA sequences in this sample. V gene TRBV18 combines with J gene TRBJ2-7; D unresolved. The V end lost 0 bases, the J end lost 1 base, and 4 bases lay between the germline ends. The CDR3 runs to 13 residues. Germline CDR1 reads KGHSH; CDR2 reads LQKENI. CDR3 sequence (DNA): TGTGCCAGCTCACCACCGGAGTCCTACGAGCAGTACTTC. Translation: CASSPPESYEQYF.

In nucleotides, the CDR3 is TGTGCCAGCAGTGTGAGTAGGGGCTACGAGCAGTACTTC. It codes for CASSVSRGYEQYF. This sequence joins TRBV27 and TRBJ2-7; D is perhaps TRBD1 (5 bases). Germline CDR1 and CDR2: MNHEY and SMNVEV (reference sequence). V dropped 5 bases and J dropped 3 bases, with 11 bases sitting between them. The CDR3 is made up of 13 amino acids.

CDR3 loop: CAWSTTGYEQFF. CDR3 coding DNA: TGTGCCTGGAGTACCACAGGGTATGAGCAGTTCTTC. The chain has TRBV30 and TRBJ2-1, with D possibly matching TRBD1 (6 bases). Per the germline V gene, CDR1 is GTSNPN and CDR2 is SVGIG (reference sequence). V was cut by 2 bases and J by 8 bases, with 10 bases left in between. The CDR3 extends over 12 amino acids.

This clone was observed a single time. The chain combines TRBV27 with TRBJ2-7; the match to TRBD2 covers 10 bases. The CDR3 sequence is 16 residues long. Germline V gene data show CDR1 as MNHEY and CDR2 as SMNVEV (reference sequence). The junction had 16 bases not matched to a gene; V was cut back by 7 bases and J by 7 bases. In DNA, the CDR3 is TGTGCCAGCACCCCCTCCGGGACTAGCGCCCTTCGGGAGCAGTACTTC. It yields the protein CASTPSGTSALREQYF.

CDR3 bases: TGTGCCAGCAGCTTAGGAATTAGCGGTTACAATGAGCAGTTCTTC. Translating it yields CASSLGISGYNEQFF. The chain joins TRBV7-6 to TRBJ2-1; D may be TRBD2 (6 bases). The CDR3 totals 15 residues. Trimming removed 1 base from V and 4 bases from J, with 11 bases in between. Germline V lookup: CDR1 SGHVS, CDR2 FNYEAQ. The whole variable domain, filled in from reference TRBV7-6 and TRBJ2-1, reads GAGVSQSPRYKVTKRGQDVALRCDPISGHVSLYWYRQALGQGPEFLTYFNYEAQQDKSGLPNDRFSAERPEGSISTLTIQRTEQRDSAMYRCASSLGISGYNEQFFGPGTRLTVL.

The chain joins TRBV12-2 to TRBJ2-3; TRBD2, the D gene given by the table, was not confirmed from the DNA. TRBV12-2 is labeled a pseudogene. This CDR3 is 18 amino acids long. CDR3 DNA sequence: TGTGCAAGTCGCCGAAAGATAGGGACTAGCGGGAGCCCAGATACGCAGTATTTT. Translating gives CASRRKIGTSGSPDTQYF.

The chain employs TRBV5-4 and TRBJ2-7; 8 bases map to TRBD1. The germline V gene has CDR1 SGHNT and CDR2 YYREEE (reference sequence). V dropped 4 bases and J dropped 4; count of bases not matched to a gene: 10. CDR3 length equals 15 residues. The CDR3 sequence is CASSPDGTGLYEQYF. Here the CDR3 DNA reads TGTGCCAGCAGCCCAGACGGGACAGGACTTTACGAGCAGTACTTC.

The CDR3 region has the DNA TGTGCCAGCAGTTTACGGGGACTGACAACAGATACGCAGTATTTT. It encodes CASSLRGLTTDTQYF. This chain connects TRBV28 to TRBJ2-3; D is possibly TRBD2 (6 bases). V shed 2 bases and J shed 3 bases, with 12 bases lying between them. Germline V gene lookup returns CDR1 MDHEN and CDR2 SYDVKM. This CDR3 has 15 residues.

The chain carries TRBV6-6 and TRBJ1-1, with TRBD1 as a possible D gene (6 bases). V lost 2 bases and J 4 bases, leaving 11 bases between the germline ends. Per the germline V gene, CDR1 is MNHNY and CDR2 is SVGAGI (reference sequence). This CDR3 is built from 14 residues. CDR3 DNA: TGTGCCAGCAGTTACATGGAGGGGGGCACTGAAGCTTTCTTT. Protein sequence: CASSYMEGGTEAFF.

V gene TRBV7-6 combines with J gene TRBJ2-1; D is perhaps TRBD2 (6 bases). Germline V gene data show CDR1 as SGHVS and CDR2 as FNYEAQ. V dropped 5 bases and J dropped 0 bases, with 11 bases sitting between them. This CDR3 is 15 amino acids long. CDR3 DNA sequence: TGTGCCAGCAGCCAAGACGGGAGCTCCTACAATGAGCAGTTCTTC. This codes for CASSQDGSSYNEQFF.

This chain joins TRBV5-1 and TRBJ2-7, with 7 bases aligning to TRBD1. This CDR3 spans 14 amino acids. The germline CDR1 and CDR2 sequences are SGHRS and YFSETQ. The V gene end was trimmed by 7 bases and the J gene end by 3 bases; junction bases not matched to a gene: 10. The CDR3 loop is CASRRGQDIYEQYF. The DNA for the CDR3 is TGCGCCAGCCGCCGCGGACAGGATATCTACGAGCAGTACTTC.

The chain employs TRBV28 and TRBJ2-7, with 7 bases lining up with TRBD1. This CDR3 is built from 14 residues. The J segment lost 7 bases and the V segment lost 4 bases, leaving 10 bases of the junction unmatched. CDR1 is MDHEN and CDR2 is SYDVKM in the germline V gene. The CDR3 bases are TGTGCCAGCAGTTGGGGTCAGGGGGTAGCGGAGCAGTACTTC. This encodes CASSWGQGVAEQYF.

This chain uses TRBV30 with TRBJ2-1; D possibly corresponds to TRBD2 (6 bases). Per germline, CDR1 GTSNPN and CDR2 SVGIG (reference sequence). The CDR3 spans 14 residues. The CDR3 sequence: CAGLWRESYNEQFF. Written as DNA, the CDR3 is TGTGCGGGTCTCTGGCGGGAATCCTACAATGAGCAGTTCTTC.

The chain has TRBV4-1 and TRBJ1-5; 9 positions agree with TRBD1. V lost 3 bases and J lost 8; bases outside the gene matches: 8. The CDR3 has 15 residues. Germline values: CDR1 MGHRA, CDR2 YSYEKL. CDR3 in amino acids: CASSHRDRAEEPQHF. As DNA, the CDR3 is TGCGCCAGCAGCCACCGGGACAGGGCGGAGGAGCCCCAGCATTTT.